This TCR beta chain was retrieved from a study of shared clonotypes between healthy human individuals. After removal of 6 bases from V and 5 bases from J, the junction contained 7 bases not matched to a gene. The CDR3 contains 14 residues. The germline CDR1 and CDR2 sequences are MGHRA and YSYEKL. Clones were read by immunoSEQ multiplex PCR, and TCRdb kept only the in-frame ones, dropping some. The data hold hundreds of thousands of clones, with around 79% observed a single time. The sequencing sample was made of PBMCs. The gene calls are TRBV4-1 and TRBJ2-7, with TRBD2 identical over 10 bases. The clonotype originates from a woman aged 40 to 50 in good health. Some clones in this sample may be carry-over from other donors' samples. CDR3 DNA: TGCGCCAGCAGGAGAAGCGGGAGGGCCGACGAGCAGTACTTC. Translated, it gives CASRRSGRADEQYF.